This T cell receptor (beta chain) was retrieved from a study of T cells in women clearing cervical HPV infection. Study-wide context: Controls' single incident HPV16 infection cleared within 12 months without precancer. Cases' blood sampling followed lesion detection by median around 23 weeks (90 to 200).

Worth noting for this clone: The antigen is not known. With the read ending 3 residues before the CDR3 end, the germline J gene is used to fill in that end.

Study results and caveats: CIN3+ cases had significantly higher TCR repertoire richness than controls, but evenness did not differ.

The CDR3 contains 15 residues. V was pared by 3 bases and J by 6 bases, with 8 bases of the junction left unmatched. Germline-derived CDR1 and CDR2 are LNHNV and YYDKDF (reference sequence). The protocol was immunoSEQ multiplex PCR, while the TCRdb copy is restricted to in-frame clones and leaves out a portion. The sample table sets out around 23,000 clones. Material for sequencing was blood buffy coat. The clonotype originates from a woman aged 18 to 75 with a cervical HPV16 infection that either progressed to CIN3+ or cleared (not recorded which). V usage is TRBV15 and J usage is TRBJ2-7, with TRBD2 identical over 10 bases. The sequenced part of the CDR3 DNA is TGTGCCACCAGCAGCCGTCCTAGCGGGAGCTCCGAG. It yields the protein CATSSRPSGSSE. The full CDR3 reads CATSSRPSGSSEQYF.